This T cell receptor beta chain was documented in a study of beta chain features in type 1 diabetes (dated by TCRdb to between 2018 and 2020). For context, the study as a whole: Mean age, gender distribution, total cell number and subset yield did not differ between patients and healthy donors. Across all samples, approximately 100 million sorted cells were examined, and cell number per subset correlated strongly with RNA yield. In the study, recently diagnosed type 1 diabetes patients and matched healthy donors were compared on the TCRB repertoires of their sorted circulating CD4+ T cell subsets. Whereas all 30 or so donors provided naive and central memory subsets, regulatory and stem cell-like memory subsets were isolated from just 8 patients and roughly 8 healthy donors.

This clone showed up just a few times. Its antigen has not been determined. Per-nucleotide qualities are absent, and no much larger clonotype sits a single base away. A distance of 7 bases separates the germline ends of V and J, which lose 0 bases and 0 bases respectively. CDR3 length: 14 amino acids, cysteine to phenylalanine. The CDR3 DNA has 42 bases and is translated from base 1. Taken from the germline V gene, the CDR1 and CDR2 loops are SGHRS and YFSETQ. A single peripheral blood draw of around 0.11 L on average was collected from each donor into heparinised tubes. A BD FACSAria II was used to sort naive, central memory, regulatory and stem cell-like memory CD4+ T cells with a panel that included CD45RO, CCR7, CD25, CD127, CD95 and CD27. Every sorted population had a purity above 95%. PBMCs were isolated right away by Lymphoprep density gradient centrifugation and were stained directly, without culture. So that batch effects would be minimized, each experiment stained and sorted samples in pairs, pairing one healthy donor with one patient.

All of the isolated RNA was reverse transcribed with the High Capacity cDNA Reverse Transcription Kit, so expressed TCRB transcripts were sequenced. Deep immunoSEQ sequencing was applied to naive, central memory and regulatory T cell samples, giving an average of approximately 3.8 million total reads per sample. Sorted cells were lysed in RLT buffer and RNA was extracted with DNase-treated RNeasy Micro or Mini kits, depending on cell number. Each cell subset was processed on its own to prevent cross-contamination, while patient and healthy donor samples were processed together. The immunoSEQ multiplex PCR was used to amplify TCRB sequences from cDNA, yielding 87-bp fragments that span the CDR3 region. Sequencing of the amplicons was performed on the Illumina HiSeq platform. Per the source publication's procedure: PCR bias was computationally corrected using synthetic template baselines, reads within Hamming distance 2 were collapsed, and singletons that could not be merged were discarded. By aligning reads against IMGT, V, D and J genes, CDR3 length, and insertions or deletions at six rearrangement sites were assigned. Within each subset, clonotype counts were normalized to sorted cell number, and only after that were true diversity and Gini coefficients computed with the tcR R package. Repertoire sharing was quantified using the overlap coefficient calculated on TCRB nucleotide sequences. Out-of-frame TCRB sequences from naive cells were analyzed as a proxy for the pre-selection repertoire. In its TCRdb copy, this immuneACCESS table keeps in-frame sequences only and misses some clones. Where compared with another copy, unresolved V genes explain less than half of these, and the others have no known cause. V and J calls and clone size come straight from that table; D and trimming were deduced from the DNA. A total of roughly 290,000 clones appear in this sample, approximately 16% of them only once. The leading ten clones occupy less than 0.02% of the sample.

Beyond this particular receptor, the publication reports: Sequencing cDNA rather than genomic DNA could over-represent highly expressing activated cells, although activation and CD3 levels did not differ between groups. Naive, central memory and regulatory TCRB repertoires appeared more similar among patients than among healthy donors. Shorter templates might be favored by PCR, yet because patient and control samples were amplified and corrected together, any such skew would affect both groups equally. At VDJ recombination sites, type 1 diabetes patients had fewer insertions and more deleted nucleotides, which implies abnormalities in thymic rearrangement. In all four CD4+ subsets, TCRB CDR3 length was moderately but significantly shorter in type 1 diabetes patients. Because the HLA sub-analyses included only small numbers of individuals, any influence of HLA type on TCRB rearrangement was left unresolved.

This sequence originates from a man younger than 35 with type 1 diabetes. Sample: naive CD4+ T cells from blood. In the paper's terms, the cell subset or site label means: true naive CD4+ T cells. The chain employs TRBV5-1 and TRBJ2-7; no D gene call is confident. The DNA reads TGCGCCAGCAGCTTGGGGGCAGACTCCTACGAGCAGTACTTC. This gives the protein CASSLGADSYEQYF.